This TCR beta chain is drawn from a study of blood T cell repertoires in COVID-19. On the study more broadly: T cells, B-cell-depleted T cells, or PBMCs supplied cDNA or gDNA.

The ends lost 3 bases at V and 4 bases at J; junction bases unmatched: 4. In germline, CDR1 is MGHRA, CDR2 YSYEKL. The CDR3 totals 15 residues. This table comes from immunoSEQ multiplex PCR, and its TCRdb copy is limited to in-frame clones, with some not included. The sample has about 260,000 clones; 80% to 90% are singletons. The origin of this receptor is a woman aged 45-60 years who had recovered from COVID-19. This chain links TRBV4-1 with TRBJ1-5; TRBD1 matches 9 bases. The specimen was peripheral blood. CDR3 nucleotide sequence: TGCGCCAGCAGCCACGGACAGGGGCCGAATCAGCCCCAGCATTTT. It encodes CASSHGQGPNQPQHF.